What follows is one TCR beta chain and its context. Germline V gene data show CDR1 as MDHEN and CDR2 as SYDVKM. V gave up 5 bases and J gave up 2 bases, with 16 bases separating them. CDR3 length equals 15 residues. These data belong to a study of blood T cell repertoires in COVID-19. As for the study in general: Specimens from acute and convalescent COVID-19 originated in the United States, Italy and Spain.

Source study methods: Scientists estimated how many nucleated cells there were by amplifying reference gene primers. Clones were sequenced by immunoSEQ multiplex PCR, and TCRdb holds only the in-frame ones, with some missing. V and J calls and clone size follow that table, whereas D and trimming were derived from the DNA. Of roughly 180,000 clones listed, about four fifths were seen once; the top ten hold 15% to 20%. Participants came from roughly 24 US areas, aged about 18 to 89 years. Participant reports of clinical history set cohort assignment. The source of this sequence is a man in his sixties who had recovered from COVID-19. Source material: PBMCs or T cells enriched from blood (not recorded which). This chain joins TRBV28 and TRBJ2-7; D is perhaps TRBD1 (6 bases). CDR3 protein: CASSPRGTPPYEQYF. The CDR3 DNA follows: TGTGCCAGCAGTCCAAGGGGGACACCCCCCTACGAGCAGTACTTC. Full variable domain (rest looked up from reference TRBV28 and TRBJ2-7): DVKVTQSSRYLVKRTGEKVFLECVQDMDHENMFWYRQDPGLGLRLIYFSYDVKMKEKGDIPEGYSVSREKKERFSLILESASTNQTSMYLCASSPRGTPPYEQYFGPGTRLTVT.